The T cell receptor beta chain under discussion was sequenced for a study of tumor and adjacent non-tumor tissue in lung cancer. For the study at large: The cohort had roughly 11 adenocarcinoma, a couple of squamous cell and 1 small cell patients. The patients, around 10 men and roughly 5 women, were roughly 30 to 76 with stage I to III disease.

The template was RNA from unsorted bulk tissue. This non-tumor lung sample came from over 3 cm beyond the tumor edge. Chemotherapy-naive patients with new lung cancer underwent thoracic surgery in China, August–November 2014. Germline CDR1 and CDR2: ENHRY and SYGVKD. The CDR3 covers 15 residues. Details on this clonotype: A junction end diverges from the germline sequence, so it may reflect a read error.

Three rounds of nested PCR, following a modified ARM-PCR protocol, produced the TCRbeta library. TCRdb analysed the multiplex PCR reads with MiXCR anew, one entry per CDR3 protein. This table holds fewer than 75,000 distinct CDR3 sequences, around 82% found once. The V and J genes are TRBV10-3 and TRBJ2-7; 9 nucleotides line up with TRBD2. Sequenced material: distant non-tumor lung tissue. The sequence came from a man aged 55 to 70 with non-small cell lung cancer. CDR3 sequence: CAISDFSGGSYEQYF. The CDR3 region has the DNA TGTGCCATCAGTGACTTTAGCGGGGGCTCCTACGAGCAGTATTTC.